This T cell receptor beta chain was profiled in a study of blood T cells in healthy people across ages. The authors ran a second PCR of about 7 to 11 cycles using a sample-barcoded 5' primer and a J-beta primer mix. A tag from a template-switch adaptor with 12 random nucleotides marked each cDNA molecule. TCRdb re-called the 5' RACE reads through MiXCR, storing one row per CDR3 protein. The table lists around 1,800,000 distinct CDR3 sequences, about two fifths of them singletons. Points from the study as a whole: Age advanced and TCR beta diversity per million T cells fell, roughly linearly. Donor CMV infection status was unknown, possibly confounding age-related changes in expanded clonotypes.

Trimming cost V 3 bases and J 3 bases; bases outside gene matches: 6. This CDR3 region has 15 residues. Per germline, CDR1 SGHKS and CDR2 YYEKEE (reference sequence). Per sample, at least 5.5 micrograms of total RNA were extracted. Worth noting for this clonotype: Its specificity is not known.

The TCR originated in a human donor in good health. The chain combines TRBV5-5 with TRBJ2-1; 7 bases map to TRBD2. Sequenced sample: blood. This chain's CDR3 is CASSSGGSGYNEQFF. In DNA, the CDR3 is TGTGCCAGCAGCTCCGGGGGGTCGGGCTACAATGAGCAGTTCTTC.